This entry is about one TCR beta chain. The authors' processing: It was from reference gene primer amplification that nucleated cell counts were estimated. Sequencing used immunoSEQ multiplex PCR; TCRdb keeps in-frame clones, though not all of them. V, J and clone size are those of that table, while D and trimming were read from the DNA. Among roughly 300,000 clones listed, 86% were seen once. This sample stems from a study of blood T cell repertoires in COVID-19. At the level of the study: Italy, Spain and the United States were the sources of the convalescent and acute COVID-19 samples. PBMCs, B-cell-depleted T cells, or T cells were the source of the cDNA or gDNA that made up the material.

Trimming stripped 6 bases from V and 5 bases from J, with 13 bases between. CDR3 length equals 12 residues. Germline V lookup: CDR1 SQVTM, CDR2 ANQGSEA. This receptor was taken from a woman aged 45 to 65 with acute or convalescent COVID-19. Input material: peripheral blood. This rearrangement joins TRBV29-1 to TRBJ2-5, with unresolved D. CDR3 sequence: CSVAYPEETQYF. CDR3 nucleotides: TGCAGCGTCGCCTATCCGGAGGAGACCCAGTACTTC.